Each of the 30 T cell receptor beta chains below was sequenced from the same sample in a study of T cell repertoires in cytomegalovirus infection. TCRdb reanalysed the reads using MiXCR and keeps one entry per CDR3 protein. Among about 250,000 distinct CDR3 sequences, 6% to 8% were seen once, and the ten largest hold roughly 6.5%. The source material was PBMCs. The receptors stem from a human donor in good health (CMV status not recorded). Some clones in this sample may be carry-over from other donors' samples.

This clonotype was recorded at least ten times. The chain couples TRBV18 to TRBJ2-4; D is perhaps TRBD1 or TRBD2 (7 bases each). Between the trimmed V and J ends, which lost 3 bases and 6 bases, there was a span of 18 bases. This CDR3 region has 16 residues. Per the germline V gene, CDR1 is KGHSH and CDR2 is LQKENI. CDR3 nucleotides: TGTGCCAGCTCACCCCCCAGGGGGGGATTATTAAACATTCAGTACTTC. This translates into CASSPPRGGLLNIQYF.

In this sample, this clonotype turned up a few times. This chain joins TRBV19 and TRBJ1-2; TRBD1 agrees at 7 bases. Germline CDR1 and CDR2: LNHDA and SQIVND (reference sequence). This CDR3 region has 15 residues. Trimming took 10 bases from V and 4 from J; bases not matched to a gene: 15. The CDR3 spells CATQNPGQLVYGYTF. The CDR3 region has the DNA TGTGCCACCCAGAATCCGGGACAGCTTGTCTATGGCTACACCTTC.

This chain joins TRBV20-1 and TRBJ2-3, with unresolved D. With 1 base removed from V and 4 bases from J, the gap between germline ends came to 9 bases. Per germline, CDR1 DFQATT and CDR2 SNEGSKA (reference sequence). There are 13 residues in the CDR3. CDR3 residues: CSARVPLSDTQYF. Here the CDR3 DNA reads TGCAGTGCTAGAGTCCCTCTGTCAGATACGCAGTATTTT.

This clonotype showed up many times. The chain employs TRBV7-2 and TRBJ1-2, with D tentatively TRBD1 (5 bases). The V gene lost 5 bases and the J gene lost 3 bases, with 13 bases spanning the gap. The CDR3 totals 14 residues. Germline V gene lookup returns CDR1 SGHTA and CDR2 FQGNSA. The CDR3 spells CASSPGGSHYGYTF. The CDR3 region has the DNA TGTGCCAGCAGCCCCGGGGGGAGTCACTATGGCTACACCTTC. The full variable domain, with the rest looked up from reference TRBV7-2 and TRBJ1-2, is GAGVSQSPSNKVTEKGKDVELRCDPISGHTALYWYRQSLGQGLEFLIYFQGNSAPDKSGLPSDRFSAERTGGSVSTLTIQRTQQEDSAVYLCASSPGGSHYGYTFGSGTRLTVV.

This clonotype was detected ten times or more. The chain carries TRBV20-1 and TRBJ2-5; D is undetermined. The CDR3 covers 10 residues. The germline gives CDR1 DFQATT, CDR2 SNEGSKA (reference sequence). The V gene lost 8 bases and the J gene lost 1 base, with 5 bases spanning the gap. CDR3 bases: TGCAGTCCTCTCCAAGAGACCCAGTACTTC. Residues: CSPLQETQYF.

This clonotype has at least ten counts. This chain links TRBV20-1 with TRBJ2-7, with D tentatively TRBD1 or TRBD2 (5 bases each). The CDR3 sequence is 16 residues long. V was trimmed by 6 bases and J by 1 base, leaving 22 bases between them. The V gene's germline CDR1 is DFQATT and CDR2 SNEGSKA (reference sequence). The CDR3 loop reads CSAPGTGIKLSYEQYF. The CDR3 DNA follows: TGCAGTGCGCCAGGGACCGGGATAAAACTTTCCTACGAGCAGTACTTC.

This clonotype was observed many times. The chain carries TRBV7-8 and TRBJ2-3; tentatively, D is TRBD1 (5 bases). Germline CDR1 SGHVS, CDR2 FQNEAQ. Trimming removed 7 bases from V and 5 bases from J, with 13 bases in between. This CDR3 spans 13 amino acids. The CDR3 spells CASTYLTGDTQYF. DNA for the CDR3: TGTGCCAGCACTTACCTCACAGGAGATACGCAGTATTTT.

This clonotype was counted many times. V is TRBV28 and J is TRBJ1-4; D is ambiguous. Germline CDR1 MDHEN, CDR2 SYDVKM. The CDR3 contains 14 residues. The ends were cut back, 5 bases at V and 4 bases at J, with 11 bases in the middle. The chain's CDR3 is CASSLALGNEKLFF. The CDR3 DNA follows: TGTGCCAGCAGTCTTGCCCTGGGTAATGAAAAACTGTTTTTT.

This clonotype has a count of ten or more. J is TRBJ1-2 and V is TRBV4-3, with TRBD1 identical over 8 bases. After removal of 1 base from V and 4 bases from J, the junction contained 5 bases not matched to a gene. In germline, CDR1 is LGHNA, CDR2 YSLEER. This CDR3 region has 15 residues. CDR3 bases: TGCGCCAGCAGCCAAGCCGGGACAGGTGGCTATGGCTACACCTTC. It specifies CASSQAGTGGYGYTF.

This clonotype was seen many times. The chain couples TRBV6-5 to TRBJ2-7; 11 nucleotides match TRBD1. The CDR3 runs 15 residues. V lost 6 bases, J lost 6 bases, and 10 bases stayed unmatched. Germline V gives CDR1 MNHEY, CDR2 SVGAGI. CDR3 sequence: CASSRSGTGGLEQYF. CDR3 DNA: TGTGCCAGCAGCAGATCCGGGACAGGGGGGCTCGAGCAGTACTTC.

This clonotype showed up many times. The CDR3 reads CASSQGNHQETQYF. In nucleotides, the CDR3 is TGTGCCAGCAGTCAAGGAAACCACCAAGAGACCCAGTACTTC. V gene TRBV2 combines with J gene TRBJ2-5; no clear D. CDR1 and CDR2 from the germline V gene are SNHLY and FYNNEI. V was trimmed by 5 bases and J by 0 bases, leaving 10 bases between them. The CDR3 has 14 residues.

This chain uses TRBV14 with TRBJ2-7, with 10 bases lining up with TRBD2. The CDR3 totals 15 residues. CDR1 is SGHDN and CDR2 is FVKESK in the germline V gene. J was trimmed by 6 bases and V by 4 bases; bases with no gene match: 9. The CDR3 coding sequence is TGTGCCAGCAGCCCTCCGGGACTAGCGACTGGCGAGCAGTACTTC. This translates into CASSPPGLATGEQYF.

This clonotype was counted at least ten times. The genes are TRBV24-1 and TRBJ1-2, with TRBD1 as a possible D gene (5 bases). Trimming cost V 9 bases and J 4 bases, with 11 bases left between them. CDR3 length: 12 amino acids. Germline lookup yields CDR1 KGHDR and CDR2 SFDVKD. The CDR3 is CATGDASYGYTF. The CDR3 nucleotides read TGTGCCACCGGGGACGCCAGCTATGGCTACACCTTC.

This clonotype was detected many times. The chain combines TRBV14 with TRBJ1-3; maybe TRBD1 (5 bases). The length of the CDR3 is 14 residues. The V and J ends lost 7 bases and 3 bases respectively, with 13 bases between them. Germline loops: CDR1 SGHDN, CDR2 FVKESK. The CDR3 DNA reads TGTGCCAGCACCGGGGCAAACTTTGGAAACACCATATATTTT. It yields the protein CASTGANFGNTIYF. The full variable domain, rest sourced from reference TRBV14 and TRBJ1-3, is EAGVTQFPSHSVIEKGQTVTLRCDPISGHDNLYWYRRVMGKEIKFLLHFVKESKQDESGMPNNRFLAERTGGTYSTLKVQPAELEDSGVYFCASTGANFGNTIYFGEGSWLTVV.

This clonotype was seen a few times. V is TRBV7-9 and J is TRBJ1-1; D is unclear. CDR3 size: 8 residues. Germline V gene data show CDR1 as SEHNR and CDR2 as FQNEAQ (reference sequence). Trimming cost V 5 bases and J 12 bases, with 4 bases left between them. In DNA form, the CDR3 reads TGTGCCAGCAGCCCTTCTTTCTTT. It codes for CASSPSFF.

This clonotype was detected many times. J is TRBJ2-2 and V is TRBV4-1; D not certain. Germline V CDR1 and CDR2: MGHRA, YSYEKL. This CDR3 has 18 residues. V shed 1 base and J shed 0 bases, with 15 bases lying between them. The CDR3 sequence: CASSQVWSSPANTGELFF. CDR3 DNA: TGCGCCAGCAGCCAAGTTTGGTCTAGTCCGGCGAACACCGGGGAGCTGTTTTTT.

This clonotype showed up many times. The CDR3 DNA reads as TGTGCCAGCAGCTTAGAACGGAGCAATGAGCAGTTCTTC. It is translated as CASSLERSNEQFF. The V and J genes are TRBV7-8 and TRBJ2-1; D is unresolved. This CDR3 has 13 amino acids. Per germline, CDR1 SGHVS and CDR2 FQNEAQ. Trimming shortened V by 1 base and J by 6 bases, and 7 bases separated the two germline ends.

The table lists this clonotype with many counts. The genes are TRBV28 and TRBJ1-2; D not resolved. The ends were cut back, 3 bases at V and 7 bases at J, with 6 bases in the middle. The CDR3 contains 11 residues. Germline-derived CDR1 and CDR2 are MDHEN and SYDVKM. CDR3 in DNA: TGTGCCAGCAGTTTCGGGCTTGGCTACACCTTC. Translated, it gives CASSFGLGYTF.

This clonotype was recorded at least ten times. CDR3 sequence reads: CASSYGGRDTDTQYF. CDR3 DNA: TGTGCCAGCAGTTACGGGGGGCGAGACACAGATACGCAGTATTTT. The chain combines TRBV7-2 with TRBJ2-3; D is possibly TRBD2 (7 bases). CDR3 length equals 15 residues. Trimming took 6 bases from V and 2 from J, leaving 15 bases between them. Germline assignment: CDR1 SGHTA and CDR2 FQGNSA.

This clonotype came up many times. The CDR3 coding sequence is TGTGCCAGCAGCTTAGAGGCAGGGGGTAGCTACGAGCAGTACTTC. Amino acids: CASSLEAGGSYEQYF. The chain links TRBV7-2 to TRBJ2-7, with TRBD1 identical over 7 bases. Trimming at V came to 1 base and at J to 3 bases, leaving 6 bases not matched to a gene. The CDR3 has 15 residues. Germline CDR1 SGHTA, CDR2 FQGNSA.

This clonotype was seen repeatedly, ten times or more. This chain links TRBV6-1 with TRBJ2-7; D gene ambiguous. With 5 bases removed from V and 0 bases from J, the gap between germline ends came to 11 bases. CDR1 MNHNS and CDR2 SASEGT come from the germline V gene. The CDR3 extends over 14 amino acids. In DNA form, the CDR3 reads TGTGCCAGCAGTCCGTTCGGCCTCTCCTACGAGCAGTACTTC. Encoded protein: CASSPFGLSYEQYF.

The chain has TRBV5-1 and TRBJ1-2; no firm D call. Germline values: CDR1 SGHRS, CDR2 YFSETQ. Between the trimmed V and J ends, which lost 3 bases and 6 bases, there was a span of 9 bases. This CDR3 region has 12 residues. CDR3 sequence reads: CASSSDTNGYTF. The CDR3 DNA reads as TGCGCCAGCAGCTCCGACACGAATGGCTACACCTTC.

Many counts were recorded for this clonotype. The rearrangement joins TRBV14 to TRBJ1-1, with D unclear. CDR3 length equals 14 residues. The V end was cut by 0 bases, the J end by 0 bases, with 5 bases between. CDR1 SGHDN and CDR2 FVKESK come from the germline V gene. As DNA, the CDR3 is TGTGCCAGCAGCCAAGATATAATGAACACTGAAGCTTTCTTT. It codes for CASSQDIMNTEAFF.

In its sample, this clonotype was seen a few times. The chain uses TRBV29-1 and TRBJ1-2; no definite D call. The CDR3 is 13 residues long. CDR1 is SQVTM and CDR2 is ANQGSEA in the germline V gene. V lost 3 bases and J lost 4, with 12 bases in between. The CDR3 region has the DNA TGCAGCGTTGACGCTACCGGTGGCTATGGCTACACCTTC. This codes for CSVDATGGYGYTF.

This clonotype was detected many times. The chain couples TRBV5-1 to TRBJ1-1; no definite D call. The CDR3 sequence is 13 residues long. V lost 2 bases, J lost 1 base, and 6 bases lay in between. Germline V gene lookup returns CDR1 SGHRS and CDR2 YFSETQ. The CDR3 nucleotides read TGCGCCAGCAGCTTCCAGGCGAACACTGAAGCTTTCTTT. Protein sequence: CASSFQANTEAFF.

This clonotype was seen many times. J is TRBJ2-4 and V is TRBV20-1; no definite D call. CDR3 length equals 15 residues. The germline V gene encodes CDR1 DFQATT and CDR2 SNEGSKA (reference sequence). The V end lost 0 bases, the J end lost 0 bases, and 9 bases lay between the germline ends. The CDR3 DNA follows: TGCAGTGCTAGAGAGACACAGCTAGCCAAAAACATTCAGTACTTC. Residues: CSARETQLAKNIQYF.

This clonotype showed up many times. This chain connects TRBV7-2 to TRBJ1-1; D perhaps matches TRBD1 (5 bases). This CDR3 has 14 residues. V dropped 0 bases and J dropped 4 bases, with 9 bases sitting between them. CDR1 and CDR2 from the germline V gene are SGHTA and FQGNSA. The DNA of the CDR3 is TGTGCCAGCAGCTTAGCTCCCAGGGCCACTGAAGCTTTCTTT. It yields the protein CASSLAPRATEAFF.

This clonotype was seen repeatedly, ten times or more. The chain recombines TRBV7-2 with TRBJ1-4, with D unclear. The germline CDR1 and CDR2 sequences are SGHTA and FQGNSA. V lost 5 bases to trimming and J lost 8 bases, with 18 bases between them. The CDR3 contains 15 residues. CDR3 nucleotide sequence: TGTGCCAGCAGCACCGGAGCGACCTCAGACGAAAAACTGTTTTTT. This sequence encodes CASSTGATSDEKLFF.

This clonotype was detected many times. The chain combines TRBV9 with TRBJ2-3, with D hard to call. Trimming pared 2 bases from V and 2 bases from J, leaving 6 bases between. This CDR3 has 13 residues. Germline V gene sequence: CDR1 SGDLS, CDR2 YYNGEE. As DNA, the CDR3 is TGTGCCAGCAGCGTTCCAAACACAGATACGCAGTATTTT. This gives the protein CASSVPNTDTQYF. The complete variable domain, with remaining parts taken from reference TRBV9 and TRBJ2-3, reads DSGVTQTPKHLITATGQRVTLRCSPRSGDLSVYWYQQSLDQGLQFLIQYYNGEERAKGNILERFSAQQFPDLHSELNLSSLELGDSALYFCASSVPNTDTQYFGPGTRLTVL.

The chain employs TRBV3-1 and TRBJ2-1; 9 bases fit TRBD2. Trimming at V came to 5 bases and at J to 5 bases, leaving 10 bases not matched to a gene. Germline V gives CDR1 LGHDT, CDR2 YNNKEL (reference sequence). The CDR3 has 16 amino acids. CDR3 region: CASSTFGGGGNNEQFF. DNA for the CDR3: TGTGCCAGCAGCACCTTTGGCGGGGGGGGAAACAATGAGCAGTTCTTC.